This TCR beta chain was recorded in a study of T-cell reconstitution after alpha-beta-depleted transplantation in children. Construction of the TCRbeta library involved unique molecular identifiers. A single record per CDR3 protein comes from TCRdb applying MiXCR to the PCR reads. The data show over 80,000 distinct CDR3 sequences, around 22% seen once. The length of the CDR3 is 14 residues. V was cut by 6 bases and J by 6 bases, with 15 bases left in between. CDR1 and CDR2 (germline): MDHEN, SYDVKM. Findings of the study overall: For some patients, TCRbeta diversity was high at day 60 because of recipient T cells and thymic progenitors that survived. There were reportedly several hundred expanded graft clones from which alpha-beta T cells came about two months after transplant. After one year, T-cell counts and TCRbeta diversity mostly came from new T cells.

Of note for this clonotype: Its antigen is as yet unknown.

This sequence originates from a boy aged 2 to 10 with acute lymphoblastic leukemia, due to receive a stem cell transplant. The chain has TRBV28 and TRBJ1-5; the D is unclear. This specimen consisted of PBMCs, obtained before TCRalphabeta/CD19-depleted stem cell transplant. CDR3 amino acids: CASRLDRTGQPQHF. The DNA of the CDR3 is TGTGCCAGCAGACTGGACCGCACGGGTCAGCCCCAGCATTTT.